This TCR beta chain came from a study of OX40 agonist ivuxolimab in advanced cancers. Study background: Ivuxolimab is a fully human IgG2 antibody that activates OX40 (CD134). Whole-study findings and limits: On average, CD8+ T cells showed a greater number of expanded clones than CD4+. Blood T cells, both CD4+ and CD8+, expanded clonally by week 6 at 0.1 to 3.0 mg/kg.

Only in-frame clones appear in the TCRdb table, and some are missing; sequencing was by immunoSEQ multiplex PCR. Of tens of thousands of clones detected, around 83% appear once; the ten largest clones hold roughly 2%. V was pared by 6 bases and J by 6 bases, with 10 bases of the junction left unmatched. Germline lookup yields CDR1 SNHLY and CDR2 FYNNEI. The CDR3 extends over 15 amino acids. Comments on this clone: Its antigen remains unidentified.

V gene TRBV2 combines with J gene TRBJ2-4, with TRBD1 matching 8 bases. The clonotype comes from an adult with an advanced solid tumor such as melanoma, head and neck, liver or kidney cancer. This specimen consisted of CD4+ or CD8+ T cells sorted from blood, obtained in a trial of the OX40 agonist ivuxolimab. CDR3: CASRTDRGMGNIQYF. CDR3 bases: TGTGCCAGCAGAACCGACAGGGGCATGGGAAACATTCAGTACTTC.